This T cell receptor beta chain stems from a study of T cell changes during pregnancy in multiple sclerosis. CDR3 size: 12 residues. From germline, CDR1 is MNHNY and CDR2 SVGAGI (reference sequence). Trimming stripped 4 bases from V and 5 bases from J, with 8 bases between. Clones were sequenced by immunoSEQ multiplex PCR, and TCRdb holds only the in-frame ones, with some missing. The profile shows 74,000 or so clones, approximately 92% of them singletons. The sequencing here drew on CD4+ T cells from peripheral blood mononuclear cells, taken before pregnancy. V usage is TRBV6-6 and J usage is TRBJ2-5; D is uncertain. This TCR came from a female donor with multiple sclerosis, enrolled in a pregnancy study. The CDR3 DNA sequence: TGTGCCAGCAGTTCCTCAGCGGAGACCCAGTACTTC. Translated: CASSSSAETQYF.